This T cell receptor beta chain was captured by sequencing in a study of blood T cells in healthy people across ages (dated by TCRdb to the mid-2010s). Regarding the research as a whole: Template switching captured roughly one uniquely barcoded TCR beta cDNA molecule per two T cells in model experiments. To avoid experimental bias, donors of different ages were randomly spread across the sequencing lanes. The study analyzed two additional independent replicas of 1 million unique cDNA reads from the same blood draw for two donors, one aged 18 to 29 and one aged 80 or older. Donors were grouped into four age groups: young (average roughly 17 years), middle-aged (roughly 37), aged (around 66) and long-lived (approximately 81). Age-related changes in TCR beta repertoire diversity were measured in the study by deep sequencing normalized with unique cDNA molecular identifiers.

Study-level results and caveats: The long-lived group showed more naive CD4+ T cells, fewer expanded clones and increased TCR diversity than the aged group, suggesting age selection. Observed TCR beta diversity correlated strongly with the percentage of naive T cells measured by flow cytometry. Bulk unsorted PBMC profiling prevented conclusive comparison of naive and antigen-experienced compartments. Total diversity estimates from one million sequenced T cells were considered lower bounds and underestimates. As age increased, observed TCR beta diversity per million T cells dropped in a roughly linear way, and a significant reduction was already evident by age 40. The CMV infection status of donors was not known, potentially confounding age-related changes in expanded clonotypes.

The donors were roughly 40 Caucasian individuals from Russia, aged roughly 6 to 100 years, who were systemically healthy. About 9.1 milliliters of peripheral blood were collected from each donor into EDTA-treated Vacutainer tubes. Ficoll-Paque density-gradient centrifugation was used to isolate PBMCs, with at least 6.5 million per sample. Total RNA, at least 6 micrograms per sample, was extracted from PBMCs with Trizol reagent. Naive CD45RAhigh/CD27high T cell percentages were measured by flow cytometry on a PBMC aliquot from every donor. Library preparation employed 5' RACE. The run used an Illumina HiSeq 2500. A second PCR of 7 to 11 cycles was run with a J-beta primer mix and a sample-barcoded 5' primer. A unique molecular identifier was introduced onto each TCR beta cDNA molecule by a template-switch 5' adaptor carrying 12 random nucleotides. Each sample yielded at least 2.5 million CDR3-containing paired-end reads. First-strand cDNA synthesis was performed from all RNA using the Mint cDNA synthesis kit, with priming by a TRBC-specific oligonucleotide. Following uracil-DNA glycosylase treatment, all cDNA underwent a first 18-cycle PCR with the universal primers M1SS and BC2_uni_R. The authors processed their data as follows. Normalization of each sample was performed by random selection of 1 million high-quality reads, each carrying a distinct molecular identifier. Instead of being binned into consensus sequences, reads that shared molecular identifiers were thrown out. MiTCR, with a Q25 quality threshold and the strictest error-elimination algorithm, was used for CDR3 identification, clonotype clustering and error correction. A nonparametric unseen species model with Euler transformation was used to estimate lower-bound total TCR beta diversity. TCRdb took the public reads, trimmed them with fastp at Q25, ran MiXCR for clone calling and kept in-frame beta chains. Rows with a matching CDR3 protein are joined into one entry that keeps the most common DNA and genes. TCRdb, not the original authors, processed these V and J calls. The sample table contains roughly 680,000 distinct CDR3 sequences; only one count was recorded for about 51% of them. The ten top clones hold approximately 13% of the sample.

This clonotype has a count of ten or more. No antigen is known for it. Base qualities are not provided; no much larger clone lies one nucleotide away. The sequence derives from an elderly woman in good health. Sequencing used blood.

The DNA reads TGTGCCAGCAGTTACGGCGACAGACTCCTTCAAGAGACCCAGTACTTC. It specifies CASSYGDRLLQETQYF. The chain is assembled from TRBV6-6 and TRBJ2-5; a weak D assignment points to TRBD1 (5 bases agree). V is clipped by 2 bases and J by 2 bases, and the sequence between their germline boundaries is 15 bases long. The CDR3 sequence holds 16 residues, the cysteine and phenylalanine included. The retained sequence is limited to the CDR3, 48 bases, with the frame set at the first base. The germline V gene (reference sequence) sets CDR1 to MNHNY and CDR2 to SVGAGI.